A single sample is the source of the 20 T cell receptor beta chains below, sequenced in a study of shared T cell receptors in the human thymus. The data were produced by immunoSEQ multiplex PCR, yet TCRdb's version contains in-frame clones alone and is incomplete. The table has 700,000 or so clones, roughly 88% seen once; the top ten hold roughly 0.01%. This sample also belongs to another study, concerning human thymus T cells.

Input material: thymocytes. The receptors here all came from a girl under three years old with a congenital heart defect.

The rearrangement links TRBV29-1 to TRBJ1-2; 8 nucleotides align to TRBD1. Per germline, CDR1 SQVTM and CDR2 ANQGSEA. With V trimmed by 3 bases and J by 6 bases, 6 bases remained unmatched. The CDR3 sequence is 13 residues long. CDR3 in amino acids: CSVDPQGAHGYTF. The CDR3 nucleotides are TGCAGCGTTGATCCGCAGGGGGCCCATGGCTACACCTTC.

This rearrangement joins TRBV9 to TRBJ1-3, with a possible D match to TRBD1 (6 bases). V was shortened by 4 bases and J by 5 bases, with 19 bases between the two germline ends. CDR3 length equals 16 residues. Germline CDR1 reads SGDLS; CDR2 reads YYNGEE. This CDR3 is CASSPNPDRYRNTIYF. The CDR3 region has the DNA TGTGCCAGCAGCCCCAACCCCGACAGGTATCGAAACACCATATATTTT.

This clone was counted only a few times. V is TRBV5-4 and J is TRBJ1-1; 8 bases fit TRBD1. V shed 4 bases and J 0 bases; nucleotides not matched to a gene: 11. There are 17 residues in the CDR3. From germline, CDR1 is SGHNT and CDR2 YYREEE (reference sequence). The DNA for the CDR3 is TGTGCCAGCAGCCTGGGGGCAGGGGGCGGGATGAACACTGAAGCTTTCTTT. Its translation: CASSLGAGGGMNTEAFF.

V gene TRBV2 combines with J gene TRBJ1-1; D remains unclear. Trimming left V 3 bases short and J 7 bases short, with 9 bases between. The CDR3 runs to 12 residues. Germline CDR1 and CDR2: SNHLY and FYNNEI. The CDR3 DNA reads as TGTGCCAGCAGTGAGGAGGGAGATGAAGCTTTCTTT. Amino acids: CASSEEGDEAFF.

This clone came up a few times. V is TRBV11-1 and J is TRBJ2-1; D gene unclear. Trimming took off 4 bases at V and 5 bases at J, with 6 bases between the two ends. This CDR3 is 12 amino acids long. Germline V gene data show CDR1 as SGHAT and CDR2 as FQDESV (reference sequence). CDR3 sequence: CASSSPNNEQFF. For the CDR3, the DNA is TGTGCCAGCAGCTCCCCAAACAATGAGCAGTTCTTC.

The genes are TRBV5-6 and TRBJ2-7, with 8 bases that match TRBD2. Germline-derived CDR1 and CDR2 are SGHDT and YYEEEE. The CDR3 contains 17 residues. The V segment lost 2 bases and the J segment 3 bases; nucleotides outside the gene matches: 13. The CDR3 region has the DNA TGTGCCAGCAGCTTCGTGGCCCAAGGGGCGGGGGGCTACGAGCAGTACTTC. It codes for CASSFVAQGAGGYEQYF.

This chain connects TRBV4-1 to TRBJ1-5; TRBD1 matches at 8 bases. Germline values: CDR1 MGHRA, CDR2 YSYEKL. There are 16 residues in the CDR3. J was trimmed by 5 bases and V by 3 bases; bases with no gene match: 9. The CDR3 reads CASSHATGGEDQPQHF. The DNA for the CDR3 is TGCGCCAGCAGCCATGCAACAGGGGGAGAAGATCAGCCCCAGCATTTT.

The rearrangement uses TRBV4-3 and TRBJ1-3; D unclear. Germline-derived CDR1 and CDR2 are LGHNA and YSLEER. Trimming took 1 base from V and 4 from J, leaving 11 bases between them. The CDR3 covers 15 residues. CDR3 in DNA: TGCGCCAGCAGCCAAGGTGCGGGTTTGGGAAACACCATATATTTT. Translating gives CASSQGAGLGNTIYF.

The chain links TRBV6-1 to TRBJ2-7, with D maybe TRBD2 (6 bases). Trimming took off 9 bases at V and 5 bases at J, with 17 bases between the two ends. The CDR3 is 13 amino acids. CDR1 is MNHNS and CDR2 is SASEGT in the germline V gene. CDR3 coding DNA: TGTGCCAGTGTATCGGGGGTTAGGGACGAGCAGTACTTC. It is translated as CASVSGVRDEQYF.

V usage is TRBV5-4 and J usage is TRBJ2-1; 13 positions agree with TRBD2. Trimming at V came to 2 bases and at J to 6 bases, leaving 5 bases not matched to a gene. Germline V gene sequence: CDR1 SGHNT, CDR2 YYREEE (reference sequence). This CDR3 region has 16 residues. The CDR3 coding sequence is TGTGCCAGCAGCTTAGGACTAGCGGGGGTGAGCAATGAGCAGTTCTTC. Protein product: CASSLGLAGVSNEQFF.

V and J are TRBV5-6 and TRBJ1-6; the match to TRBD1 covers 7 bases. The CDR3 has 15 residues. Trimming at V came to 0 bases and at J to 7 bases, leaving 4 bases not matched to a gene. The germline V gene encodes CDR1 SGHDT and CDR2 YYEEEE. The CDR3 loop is CASSLASQGNSPLHF. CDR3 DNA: TGTGCCAGCAGCTTGGCCTCACAGGGGAATTCACCCCTCCACTTT.

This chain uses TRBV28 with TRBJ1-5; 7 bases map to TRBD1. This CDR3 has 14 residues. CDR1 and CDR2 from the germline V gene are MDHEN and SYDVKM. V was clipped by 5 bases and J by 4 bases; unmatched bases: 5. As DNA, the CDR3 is TGTGCCAGCAGTCGGACAGGAGGGAATCAGCCCCAGCATTTT. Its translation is CASSRTGGNQPQHF.

This CDR3 reads CASSPLGVTNEKLFF. CDR3 coding DNA: TGTGCCAGCAGCCCCTTAGGGGTCACTAATGAAAAACTGTTTTTT. This sequence joins TRBV7-2 and TRBJ1-4; tentative D call: TRBD1 (5 bases). The CDR3 extends over 15 amino acids. Germline V CDR1 and CDR2: SGHTA, FQGNSA. The V end was cut by 5 bases, the J end by 2 bases, with 12 bases between. The full variable domain, in which reference TRBV7-2 and TRBJ1-4 provide the parts outside the CDR3, is GAGVSQSPSNKVTEKGKDVELRCDPISGHTALYWYRQSLGQGLEFLIYFQGNSAPDKSGLPSDRFSAERTGGSVSTLTIQRTQQEDSAVYLCASSPLGVTNEKLFFGSGTQLSVL.

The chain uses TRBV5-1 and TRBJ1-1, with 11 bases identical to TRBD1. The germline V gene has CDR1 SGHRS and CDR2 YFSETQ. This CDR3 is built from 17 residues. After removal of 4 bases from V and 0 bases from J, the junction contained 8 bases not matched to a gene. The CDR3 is CASSEPGQGVMNTEAFF. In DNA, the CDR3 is TGCGCCAGCAGCGAACCGGGACAGGGGGTCATGAACACTGAAGCTTTCTTT.

The CDR3 sequence is CSVDGTGVQETQYF. In nucleotides, the CDR3 is TGCAGCGTTGATGGGACAGGGGTTCAAGAGACCCAGTACTTC. The chain has TRBV29-1 and TRBJ2-5, with TRBD1 matching 10 bases. Germline V gene sequence: CDR1 SQVTM, CDR2 ANQGSEA. The CDR3 totals 14 residues. V shed 3 bases and J 2 bases; nucleotides not matched to a gene: 3.

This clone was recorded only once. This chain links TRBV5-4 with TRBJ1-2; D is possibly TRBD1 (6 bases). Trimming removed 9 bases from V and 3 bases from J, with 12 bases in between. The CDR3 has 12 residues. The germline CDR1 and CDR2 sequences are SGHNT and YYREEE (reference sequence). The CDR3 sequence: CATRDTHYGYTF. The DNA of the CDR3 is TGTGCCACAAGGGACACACACTATGGCTACACCTTC.

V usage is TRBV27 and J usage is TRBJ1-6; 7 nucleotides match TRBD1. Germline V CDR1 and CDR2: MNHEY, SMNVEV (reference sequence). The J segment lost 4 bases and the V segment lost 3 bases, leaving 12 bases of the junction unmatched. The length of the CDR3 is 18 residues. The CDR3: CASSFISAPGQYNSPLHF. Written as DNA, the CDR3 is TGTGCCAGCAGTTTTATATCGGCGCCGGGACAGTATAATTCACCCCTCCACTTT.

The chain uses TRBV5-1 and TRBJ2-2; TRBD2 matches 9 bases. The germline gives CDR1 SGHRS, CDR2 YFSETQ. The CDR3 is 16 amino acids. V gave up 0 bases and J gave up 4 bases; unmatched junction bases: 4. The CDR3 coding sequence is TGCGCCAGCAGCTTGGGGTCTAGCGGGGCCACCGGGGAGCTGTTTTTT. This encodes CASSLGSSGATGELFF.

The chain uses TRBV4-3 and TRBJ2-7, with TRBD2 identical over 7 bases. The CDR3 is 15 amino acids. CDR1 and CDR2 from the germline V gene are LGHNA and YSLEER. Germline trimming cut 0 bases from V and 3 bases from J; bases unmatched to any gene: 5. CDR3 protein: CASSQESGVHYEQYF. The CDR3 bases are TGCGCCAGCAGCCAAGAGAGCGGGGTTCACTACGAGCAGTACTTC.

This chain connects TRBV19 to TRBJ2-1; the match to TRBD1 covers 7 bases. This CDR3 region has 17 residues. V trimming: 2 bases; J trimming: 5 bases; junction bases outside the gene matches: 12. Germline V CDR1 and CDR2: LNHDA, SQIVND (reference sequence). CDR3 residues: CASSIKGVQQGNNEQFF. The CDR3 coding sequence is TGTGCCAGTAGTATAAAGGGTGTTCAACAGGGGAACAATGAGCAGTTCTTC.